The T cell receptor (beta chain) described here comes from a study of T cell repertoires in cytomegalovirus infection. Turning to the study itself: Indicated by public TCR beta signatures were CMV infection and matching HLA type.

Via MiXCR, TCRdb re-called the reads, giving one row per CDR3 protein. Here the sample spans a few hundred thousand distinct CDR3 sequences, roughly 43% being singletons. Comment on this clonotype: The antigen is unknown.

The CDR3 contains 17 residues. The germline CDR1 and CDR2 sequences are SGHTA and FQGNSA. The V gene end was trimmed by 4 bases and the J gene end by 3 bases; junction bases not matched to a gene: 15. Study-level findings and limits: HLA-C-restricted, CMV-specific TCR beta clonotypes were dominant ex vivo.

The sequencing here drew on cultured PBMCs, taken from culture after CMV antigen stimulation. This TCR was recovered from a human donor in good health (CMV status not recorded). Some clones in this sample may be carry-over from other donors' samples. This chain uses TRBV7-2 with TRBJ2-7; the match to TRBD1 covers 7 bases. CDR3 sequence (DNA): TGTGCCAGCAGCTCGGGGTTCGCAGGGGGATTAATCTACGAGCAGTACTTC. Translated: CASSSGFAGGLIYEQYF. The complete variable domain, with remaining parts taken from reference TRBV7-2 and TRBJ2-7, reads GAGVSQSPSNKVTEKGKDVELRCDPISGHTALYWYRQSLGQGLEFLIYFQGNSAPDKSGLPSDRFSAERTGGSVSTLTIQRTQQEDSAVYLCASSSGFAGGLIYEQYFGPGTRLTVT.